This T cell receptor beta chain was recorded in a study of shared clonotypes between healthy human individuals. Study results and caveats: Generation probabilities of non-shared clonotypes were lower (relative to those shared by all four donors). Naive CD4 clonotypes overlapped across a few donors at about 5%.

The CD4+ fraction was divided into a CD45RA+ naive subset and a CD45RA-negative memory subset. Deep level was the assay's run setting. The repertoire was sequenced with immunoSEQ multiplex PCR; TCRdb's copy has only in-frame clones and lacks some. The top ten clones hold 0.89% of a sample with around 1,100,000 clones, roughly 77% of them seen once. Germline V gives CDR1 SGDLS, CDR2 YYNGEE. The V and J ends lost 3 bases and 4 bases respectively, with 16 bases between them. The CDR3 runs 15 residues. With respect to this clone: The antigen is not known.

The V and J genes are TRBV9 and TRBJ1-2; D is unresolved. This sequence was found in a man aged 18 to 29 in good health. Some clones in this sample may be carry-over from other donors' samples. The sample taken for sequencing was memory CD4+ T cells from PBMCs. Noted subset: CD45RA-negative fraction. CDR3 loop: CASSEHPANPYGYTF. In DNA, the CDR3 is TGTGCCAGCAGCGAACACCCAGCGAATCCCTATGGCTACACCTTC.